Listed here are 16 T cell receptor beta chains from one sample, sequenced in a study of cytomegalovirus exposure and HLA in healthy donors. In the PCR, 60 Vbeta and 13 Jbeta primers were used. Sequencing used immunoSEQ multiplex PCR; TCRdb keeps in-frame clones, though not all of them. The data contain 200,000 to 250,000 clones, 70% of them singletons. The specimen was PBMCs. Receptors originate from a man aged 40-50 years in good health and CMV-seropositive.

The V gene is TRBV6-8, the J gene TRBJ2-7, with TRBD1 matching over 9 bases. Germline CDR1 is MNHGY and CDR2 is SAAAGT. The CDR3 totals 13 residues. V trimming: 2 bases; J trimming: 6 bases; junction bases outside the gene matches: 2. CDR3 residues: CASSYRDRAEQYF. The CDR3 DNA sequence: TGTGCCAGCAGTTACCGGGACAGGGCCGAGCAGTACTTC.

Only a few counts were recorded for this clone. The chain links TRBV5-4 to TRBJ1-2, with 9 nucleotides matching TRBD1. The CDR3 has 16 amino acids. V was clipped by 4 bases and J by 8 bases; unmatched bases: 15. Looked up from germline, CDR1 is SGHNT and CDR2 is YYREEE (reference sequence). The CDR3 protein is CASSTSQTGGLGGYTF. The CDR3 DNA sequence: TGTGCCAGCAGCACATCCCAAACAGGGGGCCTGGGGGGCTACACCTTC.

This chain joins TRBV29-1 and TRBJ2-3, with TRBD2 matching over 8 bases. CDR3 length: 14 residues. Unmatched junction bases numbered 6, after V lost 7 bases and J lost 0 bases. The V gene's germline CDR1 is SQVTM and CDR2 ANQGSEA. Here the CDR3 reads CSATGGGSTDTQYF. Here the CDR3 DNA reads TGCAGCGCCACGGGAGGGGGGAGCACAGATACGCAGTATTTT.

The chain links TRBV7-6 to TRBJ1-1; the D is unclear. Trimming shortened V by 1 base and J by 5 bases, and 11 bases separated the two germline ends. The CDR3 is 14 residues long. Per the germline V gene, CDR1 is SGHVS and CDR2 is FNYEAQ. The CDR3 here is CASSLVARGTEAFF. In nucleotides, the CDR3 is TGTGCCAGCAGCTTAGTCGCTAGAGGGACTGAAGCTTTCTTT.

V gene TRBV7-9 combines with J gene TRBJ2-2, with 9 bases aligning to TRBD2. Germline CDR1 SEHNR, CDR2 FQNEAQ (reference sequence). With 3 bases clipped from V and 7 bases from J, the junction kept 3 bases outside the gene matches. The CDR3 sequence is 14 residues long. The CDR3 protein is CASSLGTSFGELFF. The CDR3 bases are TGTGCCAGCAGCTTGGGGACTAGCTTCGGGGAGCTGTTTTTT.

This clone was seen a handful of times. V gene TRBV19 combines with J gene TRBJ1-5, with D uncertain. The CDR3 has 15 residues. Germline V gene lookup returns CDR1 LNHDA and CDR2 SQIVND (reference sequence). With 3 bases removed from V and 0 bases from J, the gap between germline ends came to 9 bases. In DNA, the CDR3 is TGTGCCAGTAGTATTGCGGGTTATAGCAATCAGCCCCAGCATTTT. It codes for CASSIAGYSNQPQHF.

The chain links TRBV6-1 to TRBJ1-4; 7 bases agree with TRBD1. Germline V gives CDR1 MNHNS, CDR2 SASEGT. The CDR3 is 15 residues long. V shed 6 bases, J shed 12 bases, and the junction held 16 bases outside the gene matches. The CDR3 DNA reads as TGTGCCAGCAGCCCCGAGGGGGCGGGGGGTGTCGAACTGTTTTTT. Translation gives CASSPEGAGGVELFF.

The rearrangement links TRBV6-6 to TRBJ1-1, with 8 bases that match TRBD1. The germline gives CDR1 MNHNY, CDR2 SVGAGI (reference sequence). V was pared by 7 bases and J by 11 bases, with 12 bases of the junction left unmatched. The CDR3 is 13 residues long. CDR3 coding DNA: TGTGCCAGCATCCCCGCGGTCAGGGGGCAGGCTTTCTTT. Residues: CASIPAVRGQAFF.

The CDR3 protein is CASSPVRSYGYTF. The CDR3 DNA sequence: TGTGCCAGCAGCCCCGTGCGCTCCTATGGCTACACCTTC. The rearrangement links TRBV7-9 to TRBJ1-2; D remains ambiguous. This CDR3 region has 13 residues. Germline V gene lookup returns CDR1 SEHNR and CDR2 FQNEAQ (reference sequence). The ends were cut back, 5 bases at V and 4 bases at J, with 11 bases in the middle.

The chain is built from TRBV21-1 and TRBJ2-2; the table's D call TRBD2 went unverified against the DNA. TRBV21-1 is a recognized pseudogene. The CDR3 totals 15 residues. CDR3 in amino acids: CASSVGLAVTGELFF. CDR3 nucleotides: TGTGCCAGCAGCGTCGGGCTAGCGGTCACCGGGGAGCTGTTTTTT.

The rearrangement links TRBV7-9 to TRBJ2-1; a weak D match, TRBD1 (5 bases). Trimming shortened V by 2 bases and J by 2 bases, and 10 bases separated the two germline ends. Germline loops: CDR1 SEHNR, CDR2 FQNEAQ (reference sequence). The CDR3 totals 15 residues. The CDR3 DNA reads as TGTGCCAGCAGCTTAAAACAGGAGCCCTACAATGAGCAGTTCTTC. Amino acid sequence: CASSLKQEPYNEQFF.

This clone was recorded a few times. This chain connects TRBV5-4 to TRBJ1-4; 7 nucleotides line up with TRBD1. Trimming cost V 4 bases and J 5 bases; bases outside gene matches: 17. Germline assignment: CDR1 SGHNT and CDR2 YYREEE (reference sequence). The length of the CDR3 is 18 residues. The DNA for the CDR3 is TGTGCCAGCAGCCTCAAGTACTCGACAGGGTTGGAGAATGAAAAACTGTTTTTT. This translates into CASSLKYSTGLENEKLFF. Together with reference TRBV5-4 and TRBJ1-4, the CDR3 gives the full variable domain: ETGVTQSPTHLIKTRGQQVTLRCSSQSGHNTVSWYQQALGQGPQFIFQYYREEENGRGNFPPRFSGLQFPNYSSELNVNALELDDSALYLCASSLKYSTGLENEKLFFGSGTQLSVL.

The rearrangement uses TRBV9 and TRBJ2-5; 7 bases line up with TRBD1. Unmatched junction bases numbered 11, after V lost 3 bases and J lost 3 bases. Germline values: CDR1 SGDLS, CDR2 YYNGEE. The CDR3 is 16 amino acids. CDR3 DNA sequence: TGTGCCAGCAGCGGAGGCGAGGGACAGCCCAAAGAGACCCAGTACTTC. It encodes CASSGGEGQPKETQYF.

The chain employs TRBV5-6 and TRBJ2-7, with 8 bases identical to TRBD1. The CDR3 loop spans 16 amino acids. V lost 0 bases to trimming and J lost 3 bases; unmatched junction nucleotides: 8. The germline V gene has CDR1 SGHDT and CDR2 YYEEEE. The CDR3 here is CASSLGPGTGFYEQYF. The CDR3 coding sequence is TGTGCCAGCAGCTTGGGTCCCGGGACAGGATTCTACGAGCAGTACTTC.

This chain joins TRBV10-1 and TRBJ2-7, with D possibly TRBD2 on 5 matching bases. V was pared by 11 bases and J by 7 bases, with 24 bases between. The CDR3 is 14 residues long. Germline V gives CDR1 WNHNN, CDR2 SYGVQD (reference sequence). The CDR3 DNA reads TGCGCCCCGGCGAGAGGGCGAGCCCCGGGGGAGCAGTACTTC. Its protein product is CAPARGRAPGEQYF.

V is TRBV28 and J is TRBJ2-1; 8 bases map to TRBD1. The germline CDR1 and CDR2 sequences are MDHEN and SYDVKM. Losses at the gene ends were 5 bases for V and 4 bases for J; bases not matched to a gene: 13. The CDR3 sequence is 17 residues long. The CDR3 protein is CASSTPETGARYNEQFF. The CDR3 bases are TGTGCCAGCAGTACCCCCGAGACAGGGGCTAGGTACAATGAGCAGTTCTTC.